Below, 32 T cell receptor beta chains from the same sample are listed, as sequenced in a study of cytomegalovirus exposure and HLA in healthy donors. The PCR contained 60 Vbeta and 13 Jbeta primers. Sequenced by immunoSEQ multiplex PCR; TCRdb stores in-frame clones only, minus some. The sample consists of about 130,000 clones, 73% of them appearing once. The sequenced material came from PBMCs. These receptors were obtained from a woman in her 40s in good health and CMV-seropositive.

The chain couples TRBV13 to TRBJ1-1, with D perhaps TRBD1 (6 bases). The V end lost 5 bases, the J end lost 3 bases, and 16 bases lay between the germline ends. This CDR3 region has 15 residues. Germline CDR1 and CDR2: PRHDT and FYEKMQ (reference sequence). CDR3 in amino acids: CASSPRVRGDTEAFF. For the CDR3, the DNA is TGTGCCAGCAGCCCTCGGGTCAGGGGAGACACTGAAGCTTTCTTT.

This clone was seen just once. V usage is TRBV5-4 and J usage is TRBJ1-2; 8 nucleotides match TRBD1. The CDR3 runs 15 residues. After removal of 4 bases from V and 0 bases from J, the junction contained 5 bases not matched to a gene. Per germline, CDR1 SGHNT and CDR2 YYREEE (reference sequence). The DNA for the CDR3 is TGTGCCAGCAGCGGATCGGGACAGGCTAACTATGGCTACACCTTC. Translated, it gives CASSGSGQANYGYTF.

In this sample, this clone turned up once. V is TRBV6-5 and J is TRBJ2-2; possible D gene TRBD2, 6 bases. The germline V gene has CDR1 MNHEY and CDR2 SVGAGI. V was shortened by 4 bases and J by 6 bases, with 18 bases between the two germline ends. The CDR3 consists of 16 residues. The CDR3 bases are TGTGCCAGCAGTTCCTCCGGGACTCAGGGAGCCGGGGAGCTGTTTTTT. This encodes CASSSSGTQGAGELFF.

V usage is TRBV7-2 and J usage is TRBJ1-1, with D tentatively TRBD1 (5 bases). Germline CDR1 reads SGHTA; CDR2 reads FQGNSA. This CDR3 comprises 15 residues. V was shortened by 3 bases and J by 3 bases, with 14 bases between the two germline ends. The CDR3 DNA is TGTGCCAGCAGCTTTGCCGACCGGGGGGACACTGAAGCTTTCTTT. It is translated as CASSFADRGDTEAFF.

The gene calls are TRBV7-2 and TRBJ2-7, with 8 bases lining up with TRBD1. The ends lost 6 bases at V and 2 bases at J; junction bases unmatched: 6. Germline V CDR1 and CDR2: SGHTA, FQGNSA. The CDR3 covers 14 residues. CDR3 DNA sequence: TGTGCCAGCAGGACGAGACAGGGGCCCTACGAGCAGTACTTC. Its protein product is CASRTRQGPYEQYF.

The chain has TRBV2 and TRBJ2-5; 9 nucleotides line up with TRBD2. V lost 7 bases, J lost 1 base, and 7 bases stayed unmatched. Germline V gene data show CDR1 as SNHLY and CDR2 as FYNNEI. The CDR3 runs 15 residues. This CDR3 reads CASTSSGNVQETQYF. The CDR3, as DNA: TGTGCCAGCACTTCTAGCGGGAATGTCCAAGAGACCCAGTACTTC.

The table lists this clone with a few counts. The chain's CDR3 is CAIKAAAPLNTEAFF. CDR3 nucleotide sequence: TGTGCCATCAAGGCGGCAGCTCCTTTGAACACTGAAGCTTTCTTT. This chain uses TRBV10-3 with TRBJ1-1; D is unclear. The germline V and J ends were trimmed by 7 bases and 0 bases, with 15 bases remaining between them. This CDR3 spans 15 amino acids. The germline CDR1 and CDR2 sequences are ENHRY and SYGVKD.

CDR3 protein: CASSFRVNTEAFF. The CDR3 nucleotides read TGTGCCAGCAGCTTCCGGGTGAACACTGAAGCTTTCTTT. The chain couples TRBV7-2 to TRBJ1-1; D is undetermined. The germline V gene has CDR1 SGHTA and CDR2 FQGNSA. This CDR3 is 13 amino acids long. The ends were cut back, 3 bases at V and 0 bases at J, with 5 bases in the middle.

V gene TRBV6-5 combines with J gene TRBJ2-7, with a possible D match to TRBD1 (5 bases). The length of the CDR3 is 12 residues. The V end was cut by 5 bases, the J end by 2 bases, with 7 bases between. Germline-derived CDR1 and CDR2 are MNHEY and SVGAGI. CDR3 residues: CASSPGTYEQYF. The CDR3 DNA follows: TGTGCCAGCAGTCCAGGGACCTACGAGCAGTACTTC.

A single count supports this clone. This chain links TRBV4-3 with TRBJ2-1, with 11 positions matching TRBD2. V shed 2 bases, J shed 7 bases, and the junction held 4 bases outside the gene matches. Looked up from germline, CDR1 is LGHNA and CDR2 is YSLEER. The CDR3 totals 15 residues. The CDR3 DNA sequence: TGCGCCAGCAGCCAAACTAGCGGGGGATCGAATGAGCAGTTCTTC. Amino acid sequence: CASSQTSGGSNEQFF.

The chain uses TRBV19 and TRBJ2-7, with 9 nucleotides matching TRBD1. The CDR3 totals 15 residues. Unmatched junction bases numbered 8, after V lost 5 bases and J lost 3 bases. CDR1 is LNHDA, CDR2 SQIVND, per germline (reference sequence). The CDR3 is CASSLAGTGNYEQYF. The CDR3 nucleotides are TGTGCCAGTAGTCTAGCCGGGACAGGGAACTACGAGCAGTACTTC.

The chain couples TRBV30 to TRBJ2-2; 10 bases are a match to TRBD1. Per germline, CDR1 GTSNPN and CDR2 SVGIG (reference sequence). The CDR3 loop spans 16 amino acids. The trim removed 3 bases at V and 6 bases at J, leaving 10 bases unmatched. The chain's CDR3 is CAWRGRDRGGSGELFF. The CDR3 region has the DNA TGTGCCTGGAGGGGTCGGGACAGGGGTGGCTCCGGGGAGCTGTTTTTT.

The sample holds a few counts of this clone. V gene TRBV16 combines with J gene TRBJ1-5, with 8 bases that match TRBD1. Germline V gives CDR1 KGHSY, CDR2 FQNENV. The CDR3 consists of 13 residues. Losses at the gene ends were 3 bases for V and 16 bases for J; bases not matched to a gene: 11. This CDR3 reads CASSHPEDRDSHF. CDR3 coding DNA: TGTGCCAGCAGCCACCCCGAGGACAGGGATTCACATTTT.

The chain employs TRBV5-4 and TRBJ2-2; no definite D call. V was clipped by 8 bases and J by 2 bases, with 10 bases between them. Germline assignment: CDR1 SGHNT and CDR2 YYREEE (reference sequence). CDR3 size: 13 residues. The CDR3, as DNA: TGTGCCAGTAGATACTTAAACACCGGGGAGCTGTTTTTT. Amino acids: CASRYLNTGELFF.

This clone was found a few times. The V gene is TRBV13, the J gene TRBJ2-1, with 10 nucleotides matching TRBD1. Trimming took 3 bases from V and 5 from J; bases not matched to a gene: 4. Germline V CDR1 and CDR2: PRHDT, FYEKMQ (reference sequence). The CDR3 contains 15 residues. The CDR3: CASSFGTGVNNEQFF. The CDR3 region has the DNA TGTGCCAGCAGCTTCGGGACAGGGGTCAACAATGAGCAGTTCTTC.

The chain employs TRBV7-9 and TRBJ1-5, with 7 bases identical to TRBD1. The CDR3 runs 14 residues. Germline CDR1 is SEHNR and CDR2 is FQNEAQ (reference sequence). J was trimmed by 6 bases and V by 5 bases; bases with no gene match: 7. CDR3: CASSLGQARQPQHF. CDR3 DNA: TGTGCCAGCAGCCTCGGACAGGCCCGTCAGCCCCAGCATTTT.

CDR3 in amino acids: CASRKQGAFNEKLFF. The CDR3 bases are TGTGCCAGTAGGAAACAGGGGGCGTTTAATGAAAAACTGTTTTTT. The chain couples TRBV19 to TRBJ1-4; 9 nucleotides line up with TRBD1. CDR1 and CDR2 (germline): LNHDA, SQIVND (reference sequence). The CDR3 is 15 amino acids. With V trimmed by 6 bases and J by 4 bases, 6 bases remained unmatched.

The rearrangement links TRBV27 to TRBJ2-2; 12 positions agree with TRBD2. V trimming: 5 bases; J trimming: 5 bases; junction bases outside the gene matches: 6. The V gene's germline CDR1 is MNHEY and CDR2 SMNVEV (reference sequence). The CDR3 contains 16 residues. The CDR3 here is CASSRLAGVQTGELFF. The CDR3 bases are TGTGCCAGCAGTCGACTAGCGGGAGTTCAAACCGGGGAGCTGTTTTTT.

The table lists this clone with a count of one. The chain is built from TRBV2 and TRBJ1-4, with TRBD1 as a possible D gene (6 bases). This CDR3 spans 15 amino acids. Trimming shortened V by 3 bases and J by 4 bases, and 12 bases separated the two germline ends. The germline V gene has CDR1 SNHLY and CDR2 FYNNEI. The CDR3 nucleotides are TGTGCCAGCAGTGACCCAGGCAGGGGTAATGAAAAACTGTTTTTT. Its translation: CASSDPGRGNEKLFF.

This sequence joins TRBV19 and TRBJ1-1; 10 bases map to TRBD1. Germline V gene data show CDR1 as LNHDA and CDR2 as SQIVND (reference sequence). V was clipped by 4 bases and J by 5 bases; unmatched bases: 1. CDR3 length equals 13 residues. CDR3 nucleotide sequence: TGTGCCAGTAGTAGGACAGGGGGGACTGAAGCTTTCTTT. Its protein product is CASSRTGGTEAFF.

The chain combines TRBV30 with TRBJ1-1; D is ambiguous. Germline V gene lookup returns CDR1 GTSNPN and CDR2 SVGIG (reference sequence). This CDR3 has 14 residues. Trimming cost V 1 base and J 6 bases, with 15 bases left between them. The CDR3 DNA reads as TGTGCCTGGAGTGAATTTAGTGGTATAGCTGAAGCTTTCTTT. It specifies CAWSEFSGIAEAFF.

The chain carries TRBV4-3 and TRBJ2-5, with TRBD2 identical over 11 bases. This CDR3 spans 19 amino acids. The junction had 12 bases not matched to a gene; V was cut back by 1 base and J by 2 bases. CDR1 is LGHNA, CDR2 YSLEER, per germline. Written as DNA, the CDR3 is TGCGCCAGCAGCCAAGTGGGGATAATAGCGGGGGGGCGGCAAGAGACCCAGTACTTC. Protein: CASSQVGIIAGGRQETQYF.

V and J are TRBV10-3 and TRBJ2-3; 9 positions agree with TRBD2. Germline CDR1 is ENHRY and CDR2 is SYGVKD. This CDR3 has 16 amino acids. V gave up 2 bases and J gave up 4 bases; unmatched junction bases: 7. The CDR3 is CAISEGGGRAADTQYF. The CDR3 region has the DNA TGTGCCATCAGTGAGGGCGGCGGGAGGGCTGCAGATACGCAGTATTTT.

Only a few counts were recorded for this clone. V gene TRBV11-2 combines with J gene TRBJ2-5; D is possibly TRBD1 (6 bases). V was pared by 3 bases and J by 4 bases, with 27 bases between. From germline, CDR1 is SGHAT and CDR2 FQNNGV. The CDR3 loop spans 19 amino acids. Written as DNA, the CDR3 is TGTGCCAGCAGCTTCCTCCCGCGGAAGATACCAGGGGTCCCAGAGACCCAGTACTTC. Protein sequence: CASSFLPRKIPGVPETQYF.

The gene calls are TRBV28 and TRBJ2-4; 7 bases align to TRBD2. The V and J ends lost 2 bases and 1 base, in that order; junction bases with no gene match: 14. The CDR3 runs 19 residues. From germline, CDR1 is MDHEN and CDR2 SYDVKM. Here the CDR3 DNA reads TGTGCCAGCAGTTTAAATGCTTTGGGGGGGGATGGGGCCAAAAACATTCAGTACTTC. The encoded protein is CASSLNALGGDGAKNIQYF. Variable domain in full (rest from reference TRBV28 and TRBJ2-4): DVKVTQSSRYLVKRTGEKVFLECVQDMDHENMFWYRQDPGLGLRLIYFSYDVKMKEKGDIPEGYSVSREKKERFSLILESASTNQTSMYLCASSLNALGGDGAKNIQYFGAGTRLSVL.

This clone was recorded only once. The rearrangement joins TRBV7-3 to TRBJ2-1; D is undetermined. CDR1 and CDR2 (germline): SGHTA, FQGTGA. V was cut by 5 bases and J by 2 bases, with 13 bases left in between. The CDR3 is 15 residues long. The CDR3 spells CASSVYSTPYNEQFF. The CDR3 DNA sequence: TGTGCCAGCAGCGTATATTCGACACCCTACAATGAGCAGTTCTTC.

This clone was counted once. The chain employs TRBV5-1 and TRBJ1-2, with TRBD1 matching over 9 bases. The CDR3 loop spans 16 amino acids. Germline V lookup: CDR1 SGHRS, CDR2 YFSETQ. J gave up 7 bases and V 0 bases, and 10 bases lay outside the gene matches. The chain's CDR3 is CASSLATGGLLRGYTF. The CDR3 region has the DNA TGCGCCAGCAGCTTGGCCACAGGGGGCTTACTCCGTGGCTACACCTTC.

V and J are TRBV11-2 and TRBJ2-7; TRBD1 matches 7 bases. This CDR3 spans 14 amino acids. V shed 3 bases, J shed 6 bases, and the junction held 8 bases outside the gene matches. Germline V gives CDR1 SGHAT, CDR2 FQNNGV. CDR3: CASSFGDSRSEQYF. The CDR3, as DNA: TGTGCCAGCAGCTTTGGGGACAGCCGTAGCGAGCAGTACTTC.

The chain links TRBV28 to TRBJ1-1; TRBD1 aligns across 7 bases. Germline lookup yields CDR1 MDHEN and CDR2 SYDVKM. CDR3 length: 14 residues. V lost 3 bases, J lost 8 bases, and 9 bases stayed unmatched. DNA for the CDR3: TGTGCCAGCAGTTTGGAGGGGGCCGAGCACGAAGCTTTCTTT. Its translation is CASSLEGAEHEAFF.

V usage is TRBV5-1 and J usage is TRBJ1-1, with a possible D match to TRBD1 (5 bases). Trimming took off 3 bases at V and 2 bases at J, with 11 bases between the two ends. This CDR3 comprises 14 residues. The germline V gene encodes CDR1 SGHRS and CDR2 YFSETQ. CDR3 bases: TGCGCCAGCAGCTCCTCGGGGGATAACACTGAAGCTTTCTTT. Protein sequence: CASSSSGDNTEAFF.

The gene calls are TRBV27 and TRBJ2-1; 7 nucleotides line up with TRBD2. CDR3 size: 13 residues. From germline, CDR1 is MNHEY and CDR2 SMNVEV (reference sequence). Germline trimming cut 5 bases from V and 10 bases from J; bases unmatched to any gene: 8. The CDR3 protein is CASSPLLGGEQFF. The CDR3 coding sequence is TGTGCCAGCAGTCCCCTCCTGGGAGGGGAGCAGTTCTTC.

CDR3 loop: CASSPTSGISYEQYF. Written as DNA, the CDR3 is TGTGCCAGCAGCCCTACTAGCGGGATCTCCTACGAGCAGTACTTC. This rearrangement joins TRBV14 to TRBJ2-7; 10 nucleotides agree with TRBD2. The V and J ends lost 4 bases and 0 bases, in that order; junction bases with no gene match: 3. The CDR3 loop spans 15 amino acids. Germline-derived CDR1 and CDR2 are SGHDN and FVKESK.